This paragraph covers one T cell receptor beta chain sequence. Antigen specificity is unknown. The data were obtained in a study of PD-L1 blockade in urothelial cancer. Whole-study findings and limits: By 3 weeks, tumor-associated blood clones had expanded more in durable-benefit patients.

Clones were read by immunoSEQ multiplex PCR, and TCRdb kept only the in-frame ones, dropping some. The sample includes around 24,000 clones, roughly 84% of them seen just once. There are 12 residues in the CDR3. Trimming removed 2 bases at V and 3 bases at J, with 8 bases between. CDR1 GTSNPN and CDR2 SVGIG come from the germline V gene (reference sequence). Time point given: peripheral blood 6 weeks after treatment start. The source is a man in his 70s with urothelial cancer. This sample comprised PBMCs, obtained around atezolizumab (anti-PD-L1) treatment. V gene TRBV30 combines with J gene TRBJ2-7; D gene uncertain. The CDR3 here is CAWSHNIYEQYF. CDR3 sequence (DNA): TGTGCCTGGAGTCACAACATCTACGAGCAGTACTTC.